The 11 T cell receptor beta chains below were found in one sample sequenced in a study of T cell responses to AZD1222 COVID-19 vaccine. Using immunoSEQ multiplex PCR, the repertoire was profiled, and TCRdb retains in-frame clones only, with some absent. The sample includes roughly 170,000 clones, approximately 86% of them seen just once. The sample was peripheral blood, taken on day 0 of AZD1222 vaccination. These receptor sequences come from an adult in good health.

The rearrangement uses TRBV6-5 and TRBJ1-1, with 10 bases that match TRBD1. Germline V gene lookup returns CDR1 MNHEY and CDR2 SVGAGI. CDR3 size: 13 residues. V shed 6 bases and J 5 bases; nucleotides not matched to a gene: 3. CDR3 DNA sequence: TGTGCCAGCAGGGGACAGGGGTATACTGAAGCTTTCTTT. Its protein product is CASRGQGYTEAFF.

V is TRBV6-1 and J is TRBJ1-2, with D maybe TRBD1 (6 bases). Looked up from germline, CDR1 is MNHNS and CDR2 is SASEGT. The CDR3 covers 15 residues. Trimming pared 3 bases from V and 4 bases from J, leaving 15 bases between. The CDR3 loop is CASSDLGAEGYGYTF. In nucleotides, the CDR3 is TGTGCCAGCAGTGATTTGGGGGCTGAAGGCTATGGCTACACCTTC.

This sequence joins TRBV3-1 (or the pseudogene TRBV3-2) and TRBJ2-7, with D tentatively TRBD1 or TRBD2 (5 bases each). There are 14 residues in the CDR3. V was clipped by 1 base and J by 4 bases, with 11 bases between them. The germline V gene has CDR1 LGHDT and CDR2 YNNKEL (reference sequence). The CDR3 protein is CASSQAGTRYEQYF. CDR3 in DNA: TGTGCCAGCAGCCAAGCGGGGACCAGATACGAGCAGTACTTC.

The V gene is TRBV3-1 (or the pseudogene TRBV3-2), the J gene TRBJ1-4; 9 nucleotides match TRBD1. The germline V gene has CDR1 LGHDT and CDR2 YNNKEL (reference sequence). V lost 0 bases and J lost 6; bases outside the gene matches: 8. This CDR3 spans 17 amino acids. CDR3 DNA sequence: TGTGCCAGCAGCCAAGACCGGGCGACAGGGGGGGATGAAAAACTGTTTTTT. This gives the protein CASSQDRATGGDEKLFF.

This clone is a singleton in its sample. This chain uses TRBV3-1 (or the pseudogene TRBV3-2) with TRBJ2-1; possible D gene TRBD1, 6 bases. This CDR3 contains 16 residues. Germline V lookup: CDR1 LGHDT, CDR2 YNNKEL (reference sequence). Trimming took off 4 bases at V and 0 bases at J, with 13 bases between the two ends. Written as DNA, the CDR3 is TGTGCCAGCAGCCCTACAGGGCTTAGCTCCTACAATGAGCAGTTCTTC. It specifies CASSPTGLSSYNEQFF.

The rearrangement uses TRBV5-1 and TRBJ1-1, with a tentative D call TRBD1 (6 bases). The CDR3 is 15 amino acids. The germline gives CDR1 SGHRS, CDR2 YFSETQ. V lost 4 bases, J lost 3 bases, and 16 bases lay in between. The CDR3, as DNA: TGCGCCAGCAGCCCCTACAGGGAGGGGGACACTGAAGCTTTCTTT. It encodes CASSPYREGDTEAFF.

This clone came up a few times. The chain carries TRBV28 and TRBJ1-2; D remains unclear. V was cut by 5 bases and J by 4 bases, with 14 bases left in between. There are 14 residues in the CDR3. Per the germline V gene, CDR1 is MDHEN and CDR2 is SYDVKM. This chain's CDR3 is CASSRVDPSYGYTF. CDR3 bases: TGTGCCAGCAGTAGGGTGGACCCCAGCTATGGCTACACCTTC.

The chain carries TRBV7-3 and TRBJ1-1; D is unresolved. Germline loops: CDR1 SGHTA, CDR2 FQGTGA. The germline V and J ends were trimmed by 0 bases and 4 bases, with 9 bases remaining between them. The CDR3 has 14 residues. CDR3 sequence: CASSLTGRSTEAFF. The CDR3 DNA reads TGTGCCAGCAGCTTAACGGGGAGGAGCACTGAAGCTTTCTTT. Variable domain in full (rest from reference TRBV7-3 and TRBJ1-1): GAGVSQTPSNKVTEKGKYVELRCDPISGHTALYWYRQSLGQGPEFLIYFQGTGAADDSGLPNDRFFAVRPEGSVSTLKIQRTERGDSAVYLCASSLTGRSTEAFFGQGTRLTVV.

The J gene is TRBJ1-5, the V gene TRBV19; no clear D. CDR1 and CDR2 (germline): LNHDA, SQIVND (reference sequence). Trimming shortened V by 6 bases and J by 1 base, and 13 bases separated the two germline ends. The CDR3 is 15 residues long. The CDR3, as DNA: TGTGCCAGTAGGTCCCTCCTTGGGAGCAATCAGCCCCAGCATTTT. Protein sequence: CASRSLLGSNQPQHF.

This chain joins TRBV7-2 and TRBJ2-7; D possibly matches TRBD1 or TRBD2 (5 bases each). The CDR3 is 14 amino acids. Trimming pared 5 bases from V and 2 bases from J, leaving 13 bases between. CDR1 is SGHTA, CDR2 FQGNSA, per germline. CDR3 amino acids: CASSRGYNTYEQYF. CDR3 nucleotide sequence: TGTGCCAGCAGCCGGGGCTACAATACCTACGAGCAGTACTTC. Filled out from reference TRBV7-2 and TRBJ2-7, the complete variable domain reads GAGVSQSPSNKVTEKGKDVELRCDPISGHTALYWYRQSLGQGLEFLIYFQGNSAPDKSGLPSDRFSAERTGGSVSTLTIQRTQQEDSAVYLCASSRGYNTYEQYFGPGTRLTVT.

The chain uses TRBV27 and TRBJ1-3, with D possibly matching TRBD1 (5 bases). With 2 bases removed from V and 4 bases from J, the gap between germline ends came to 9 bases. The CDR3 totals 14 residues. Germline V gives CDR1 MNHEY, CDR2 SMNVEV (reference sequence). The CDR3 coding sequence is TGTGCCAGCAGTTTACAGGGCGTAGGAAACACCATATATTTT. This codes for CASSLQGVGNTIYF.